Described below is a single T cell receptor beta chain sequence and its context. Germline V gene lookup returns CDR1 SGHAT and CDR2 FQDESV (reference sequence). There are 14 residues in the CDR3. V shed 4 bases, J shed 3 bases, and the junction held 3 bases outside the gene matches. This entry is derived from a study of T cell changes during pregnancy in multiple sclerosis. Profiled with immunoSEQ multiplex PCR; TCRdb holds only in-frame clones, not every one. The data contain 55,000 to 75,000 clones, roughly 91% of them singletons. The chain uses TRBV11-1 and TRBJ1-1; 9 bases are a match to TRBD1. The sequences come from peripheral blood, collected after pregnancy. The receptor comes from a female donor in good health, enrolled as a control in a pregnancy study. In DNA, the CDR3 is TGTGCCAGCAGCTCCTGGACAGGGGACACTGAAGCTTTCTTT. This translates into CASSSWTGDTEAFF.